This entry features one T cell receptor beta chain sequence. As yet, its antigen is unknown. Trimming at V came to 6 bases and at J to 6 bases, leaving 16 bases not matched to a gene. CDR1 is SGHRS and CDR2 is YFSETQ in the germline V gene. This CDR3 has 17 residues. This record comes from a study of T cell repertoires in cytomegalovirus infection. On the study more broadly: The public TCR beta signatures pointed to both CMV infection and matching HLA type. Regarding the study as a whole: Pooled public TCR beta family frequency picked out CMV carriers with the relevant HLA. Within the response measured ex vivo, HLA-C-restricted CMV-specific TCR beta clonotypes were dominant.

TCRdb independently ran MiXCR on the reads; one entry per CDR3 protein. Among about 200,000 distinct CDR3 sequences listed, nearly 9.5% were seen once. The sequence derives from a human donor in good health (CMV status not recorded). Some clones in this sample may be carry-over from other donors' samples. V is TRBV5-1 and J is TRBJ2-1; 9 positions agree with TRBD2. The material sequenced was PBMCs. CDR3 region: CASKGAGGLAGLNEQFF. The CDR3 DNA sequence: TGCGCCAGCAAGGGGGCAGGGGGGCTAGCGGGGCTCAATGAGCAGTTCTTC. The variable domain in full, with the rest retrieved from reference TRBV5-1 and TRBJ2-1, is KAGVTQTPRYLIKTRGQQVTLSCSPISGHRSVSWYQQTPGQGLQFLFEYFSETQRNKGNFPGRFSGRQFSNSRSEMNVSTLELGDSALYLCASKGAGGLAGLNEQFFGPGTRLTVL.